The entry below gives a single T cell receptor beta chain sequence along with its context. This sample is part of a study of siplizumab effects on memory and regulatory T cells. For every sample, 100,000 or so TCR templates were assayed. The data were produced by immunoSEQ multiplex PCR, yet TCRdb's version contains in-frame clones alone and is incomplete. This sample has roughly 60,000 clones, with around 96% found just once. From germline, CDR1 is SGHTA and CDR2 FQGTGA. The CDR3 has 17 residues. The junction had 15 bases not matched to a gene; V was cut back by 5 bases and J by 6 bases. The sequencing sample was made of naive CD8+ T cells sorted from blood. The clonotype was recovered from a human donor in good health. V and J are TRBV7-3 and TRBJ2-4, with 8 bases lining up with TRBD1. The CDR3 DNA is TGTGCCAGCAGCCCAAACCGGGGACAGGACCCTAGAAACATTCAGTACTTC. Amino acid sequence: CASSPNRGQDPRNIQYF.